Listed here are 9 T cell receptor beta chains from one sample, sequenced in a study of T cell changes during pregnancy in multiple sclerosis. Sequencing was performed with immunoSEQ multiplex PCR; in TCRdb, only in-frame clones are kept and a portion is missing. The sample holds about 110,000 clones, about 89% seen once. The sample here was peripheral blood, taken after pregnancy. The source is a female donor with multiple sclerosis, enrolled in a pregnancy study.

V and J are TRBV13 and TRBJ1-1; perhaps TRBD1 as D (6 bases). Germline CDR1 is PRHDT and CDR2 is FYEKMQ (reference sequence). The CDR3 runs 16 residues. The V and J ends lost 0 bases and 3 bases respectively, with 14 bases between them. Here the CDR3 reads CASSLGRGGRHTEAFF. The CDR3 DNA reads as TGTGCCAGCAGCTTAGGGCGGGGGGGGCGGCACACTGAAGCTTTCTTT.

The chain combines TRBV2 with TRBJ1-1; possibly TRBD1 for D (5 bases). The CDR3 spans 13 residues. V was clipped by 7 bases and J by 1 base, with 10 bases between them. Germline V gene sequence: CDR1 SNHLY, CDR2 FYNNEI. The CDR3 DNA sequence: TGTGCCAGCACACAGGAAAAGAACACTGAAGCTTTCTTT. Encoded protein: CASTQEKNTEAFF.

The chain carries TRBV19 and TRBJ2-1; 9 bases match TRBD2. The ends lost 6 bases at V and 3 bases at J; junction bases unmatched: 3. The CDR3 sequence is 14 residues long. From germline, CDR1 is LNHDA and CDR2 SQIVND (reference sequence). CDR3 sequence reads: CASRVAGVYNEQFF. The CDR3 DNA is TGTGCCAGTAGGGTAGCGGGGGTCTACAATGAGCAGTTCTTC.

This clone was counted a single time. The CDR3 DNA follows: TGTGCCATCAGTGTGCTCGGGGGGGAACAAGAGACCCAGTACTTC. Its translation: CAISVLGGEQETQYF. This rearrangement joins TRBV10-3 to TRBJ2-5; 8 bases agree with TRBD2. Trimming took 4 bases from V and 2 from J; bases not matched to a gene: 6. This CDR3 has 15 residues. Germline values: CDR1 ENHRY, CDR2 SYGVKD.

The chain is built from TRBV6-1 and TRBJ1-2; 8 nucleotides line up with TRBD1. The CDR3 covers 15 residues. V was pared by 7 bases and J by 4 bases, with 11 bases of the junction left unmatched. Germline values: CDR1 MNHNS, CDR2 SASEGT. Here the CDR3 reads CASTKTGGEAYGYTF. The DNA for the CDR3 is TGTGCCAGCACCAAAACAGGGGGAGAGGCCTATGGCTACACCTTC.

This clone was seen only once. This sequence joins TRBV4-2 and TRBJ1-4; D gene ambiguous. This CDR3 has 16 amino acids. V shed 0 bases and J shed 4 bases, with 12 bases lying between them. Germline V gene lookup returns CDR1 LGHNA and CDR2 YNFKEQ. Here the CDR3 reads CASSQDGPPNNEKLFF. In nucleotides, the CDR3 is TGTGCCAGCAGCCAAGATGGGCCCCCCAATAATGAAAAACTGTTTTTT.

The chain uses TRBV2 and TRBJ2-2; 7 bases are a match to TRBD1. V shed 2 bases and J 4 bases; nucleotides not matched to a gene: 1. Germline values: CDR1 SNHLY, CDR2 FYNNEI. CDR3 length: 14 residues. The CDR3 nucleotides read TGTGCCAGCAGTGAAAGGACAGGCACCGGGGAGCTGTTTTTT. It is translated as CASSERTGTGELFF.

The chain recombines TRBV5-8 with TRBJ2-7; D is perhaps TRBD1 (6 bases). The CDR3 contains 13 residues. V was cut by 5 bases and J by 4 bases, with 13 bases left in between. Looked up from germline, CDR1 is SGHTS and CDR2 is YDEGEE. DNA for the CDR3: TGTGCCAGCAGTTCCGGGACACCTTACGAGCAGTACTTC. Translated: CASSSGTPYEQYF.

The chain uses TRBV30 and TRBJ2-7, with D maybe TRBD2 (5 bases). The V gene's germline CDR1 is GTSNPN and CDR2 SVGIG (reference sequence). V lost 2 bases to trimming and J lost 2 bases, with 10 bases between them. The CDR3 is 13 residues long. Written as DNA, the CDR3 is TGTGCCTGGAGTCGGACTCGCGCCTACGAGCAGTACTTC. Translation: CAWSRTRAYEQYF. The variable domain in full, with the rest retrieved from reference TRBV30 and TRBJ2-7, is SQTIHQWPATLVQPVGSPLSLECTVEGTSNPNLYWYRQAAGRGLQLLFYSVGIGQISSEVPQNLSASRPQDRQFILSSKKLLLSDSGFYLCAWSRTRAYEQYFGPGTRLTVT.